Each of the 11 T cell receptor beta chains below was sequenced from the same sample in a study of blood T cell repertoires in COVID-19. Using immunoSEQ multiplex PCR, the repertoire was profiled, and TCRdb retains in-frame clones only, with some absent. This table holds 130,000 to 150,000 clones, 84% found once. Source material: peripheral blood. These receptor sequences come from a woman aged 50 to 60 in a cohort sampled during active or convalescent COVID-19.

The chain links TRBV5-4 to TRBJ2-2; no reliable D call. Germline assignment: CDR1 SGHNT and CDR2 YYREEE (reference sequence). This CDR3 has 16 residues. The V end lost 5 bases, the J end lost 3 bases, and 17 bases lay between the germline ends. The CDR3 reads CASSREKARYTGELFF. CDR3 coding DNA: TGTGCCAGCAGTCGAGAAAAAGCGCGGTACACCGGGGAGCTGTTTTTT.

Points on this clone: Other nucleotide sequences from this sample produce the same CDR3. The gene calls are TRBV7-9 and TRBJ2-5; D gene ambiguous. CDR3 length: 12 amino acids. V was shortened by 2 bases and J by 5 bases, with 6 bases between the two germline ends. CDR1 is SEHNR and CDR2 is FQNEAQ in the germline V gene (reference sequence). The CDR3 DNA reads TGTGCCAGCAGCTTATCCGGTGAGACCCAGTACTTC. It codes for CASSLSGETQYF. Combining the CDR3 with reference TRBV7-9 and TRBJ2-5 gives the whole variable domain DTGVSQNPRHKITKRGQNVTFRCDPISEHNRLYWYRQTLGQGPEFLTYFQNEAQLEKSRLLSDRFSAERPKGSFSTLEIQRTEQGDSAMYLCASSLSGETQYFGPGTRLLVL.

This clone was observed a handful of times. The chain couples TRBV12-5 to TRBJ1-5; D unclear. This CDR3 spans 12 amino acids. V lost 4 bases and J lost 4, with 5 bases in between. Germline CDR1 reads LGHNT; CDR2 reads FRNRAP. In nucleotides, the CDR3 is TGTGCTAGTGGTTCCCGGAATCAGCCCCAGCATTTT. Encoded protein: CASGSRNQPQHF.

This clone is large within its sample. The V call is TRBV6-5, the J call TRBJ1-6; D gene unclear. V dropped 8 bases and J dropped 9 bases, with 17 bases sitting between them. Germline V CDR1 and CDR2: MNHEY, SVGAGI. The CDR3 covers 14 residues. The CDR3 loop is CASLRAGSASPLHF. CDR3 nucleotides: TGTGCCAGCCTGAGAGCGGGGTCGGCTTCACCCCTCCACTTT.

This chain uses TRBV5-6 with TRBJ1-1; D is possibly TRBD1 (5 bases). The germline V and J ends were trimmed by 3 bases and 7 bases, with 13 bases remaining between them. Per germline, CDR1 SGHDT and CDR2 YYEEEE. The CDR3 has 13 residues. CDR3 amino acids: CASSSRIGDEAFF. The CDR3 DNA follows: TGTGCCAGCAGCTCCCGGATAGGGGATGAAGCTTTCTTT.

Within the sample, this clone is medium-sized. The genes are TRBV5-1 and TRBJ2-7; the D gene is possibly TRBD1 (5 bases). The CDR3 spans 13 residues. From germline, CDR1 is SGHRS and CDR2 YFSETQ. Trimming removed 7 bases at V and 5 bases at J, with 16 bases between. The DNA of the CDR3 is TGCGCCAGCGGACAAACCAGGGTTGACGAGCAGTACTTC. This encodes CASGQTRVDEQYF.

The chain recombines TRBV10-3 with TRBJ1-5, with D tentatively TRBD1 (5 bases). CDR1 ENHRY and CDR2 SYGVKD come from the germline V gene. The V end lost 3 bases, the J end lost 8 bases, and 17 bases lay between the germline ends. The CDR3 is 15 amino acids. The CDR3 reads CAISDIRGRGEPQHF. CDR3 bases: TGTGCCATCAGTGACATTCGAGGACGGGGGGAGCCCCAGCATTTT.

In its sample, this clone was seen once. V is TRBV19 and J is TRBJ1-2, with D hard to call. Between the trimmed V and J ends, which lost 1 base and 5 bases, there was a span of 14 bases. The CDR3 runs 15 residues. Germline V gene sequence: CDR1 LNHDA, CDR2 SQIVND (reference sequence). The CDR3 loop is CASSIGWEREYGYTF. Here the CDR3 DNA reads TGTGCCAGTAGTATAGGATGGGAGAGAGAATATGGCTACACCTTC. The variable domain in full, completed from reference TRBV19 and TRBJ1-2, reads DGGITQSPKYLFRKEGQNVTLSCEQNLNHDAMYWYRQDPGQGLRLIYYSQIVNDFQKGDIAEGYSVSREKKESFPLTVTSAQKNPTAFYLCASSIGWEREYGYTFGSGTRLTVV.

This clone was seen a few times. The chain couples TRBV14 to TRBJ2-7; 7 bases are shared with TRBD2. The CDR3 is 15 amino acids. The junction had 9 bases not matched to a gene; V was cut back by 2 bases and J by 5 bases. Germline values: CDR1 SGHDN, CDR2 FVKESK. CDR3 sequence (DNA): TGTGCCAGCAGCCAACAGTTACTAGCGTGGGACGAGCAGTACTTC. This codes for CASSQQLLAWDEQYF.

The chain joins TRBV30 to TRBJ2-5; no clear D. The CDR3 has 13 residues. V gave up 8 bases and J gave up 3 bases, with 16 bases separating them. Looked up from germline, CDR1 is GTSNPN and CDR2 is SVGIG (reference sequence). The CDR3 protein is CALEAVHKETQYF. The CDR3, as DNA: TGTGCCCTTGAGGCAGTACACAAAGAGACCCAGTACTTC.

The V gene is TRBV2, the J gene TRBJ2-2; 12 bases align to TRBD2. The junction had 12 bases not matched to a gene; V was cut back by 6 bases and J by 4 bases. Germline CDR1 SNHLY, CDR2 FYNNEI. This CDR3 is built from 18 residues. The DNA of the CDR3 is TGTGCCAGCAGGCGAACTAGCGGGGGGACCTCAAGCACCGGGGAGCTGTTTTTT. Translated, it gives CASRRTSGGTSSTGELFF.